This T cell receptor (beta chain) was documented in a study of cytomegalovirus exposure and HLA in healthy donors. Study-level background: The roughly 100 million unique TCR beta sequences, from about 179 million T cells, were found by an earlier analysis.

The PCR had 60 Vbeta and 13 Jbeta primers. This table comes from immunoSEQ multiplex PCR, and its TCRdb copy is limited to in-frame clones, with some not included. Seen here are 150,000 to 200,000 clones, 75% to 85% observed once, and the top ten hold 2% to 2.5%. V shed 4 bases and J shed 3 bases, with 19 bases lying between them. CDR3 length: 16 amino acids. In this sample, this clone turned up once. This clonotype was obtained from a woman in her 30s in good health and CMV-seronegative. The sample taken for sequencing was PBMCs. The chain uses TRBV23-1 and TRBJ2-7; D uncertain. TRBV23-1 is given ORF status, its function remaining uncertain. Written as DNA, the CDR3 is TGCGCCAGCAGTCTCCACCCCGGTTGCCGCTACTACGAGCAGTACTTC. Translating gives CASSLHPGCRYYEQYF.